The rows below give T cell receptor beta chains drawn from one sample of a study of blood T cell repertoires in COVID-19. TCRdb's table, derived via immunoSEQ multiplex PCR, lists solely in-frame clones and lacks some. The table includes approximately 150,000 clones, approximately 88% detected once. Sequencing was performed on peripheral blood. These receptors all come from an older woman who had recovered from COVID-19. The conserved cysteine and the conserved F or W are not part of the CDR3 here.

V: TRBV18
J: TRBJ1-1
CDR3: ASSWATHMNTEAF

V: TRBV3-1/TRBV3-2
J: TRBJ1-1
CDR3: ASSQEVAETKAF

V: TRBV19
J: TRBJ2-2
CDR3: ASSTRGGANTGELF

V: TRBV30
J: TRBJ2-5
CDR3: AWTGVKETQY

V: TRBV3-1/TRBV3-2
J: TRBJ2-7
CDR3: ASSQGRDYEQY

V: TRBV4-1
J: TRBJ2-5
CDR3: ASSQDSEVKTQY

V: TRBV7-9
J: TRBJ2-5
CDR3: ASSFRTVQETQY

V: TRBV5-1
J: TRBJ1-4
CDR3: ASTTAENEKLF

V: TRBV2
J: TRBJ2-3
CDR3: ASSEMAGGLDTQY

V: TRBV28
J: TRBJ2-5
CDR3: ASSLYPGTKTQY

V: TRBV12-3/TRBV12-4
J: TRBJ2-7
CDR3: ASRQGLSYEQY

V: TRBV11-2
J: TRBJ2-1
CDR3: ASSPGLAAEQF

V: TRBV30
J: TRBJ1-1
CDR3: AWTRDRLNTEAF

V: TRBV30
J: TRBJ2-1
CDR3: AWKMGLAGVDEQF

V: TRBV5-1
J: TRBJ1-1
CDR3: ASSPGTGGAWYTEAF

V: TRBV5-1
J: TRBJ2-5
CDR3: ASSVGSSPSLETQY

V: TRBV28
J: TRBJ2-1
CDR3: ASSSRLAGGRDEQF

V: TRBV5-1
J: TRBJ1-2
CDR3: ASSLPTGGDGYT

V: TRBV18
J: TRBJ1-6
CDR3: ASSPRVTGNAPLH

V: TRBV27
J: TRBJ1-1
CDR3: ASSSWTGGDTEAF

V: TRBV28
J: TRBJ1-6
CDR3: ASSLWGSGTPLH

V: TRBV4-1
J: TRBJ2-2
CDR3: ASSRAGDPSNTGELF

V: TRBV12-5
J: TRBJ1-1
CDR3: ASHRDRGTEAF

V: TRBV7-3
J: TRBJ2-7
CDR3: ASSLTSGGSYEQY

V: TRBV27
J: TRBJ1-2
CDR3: ASSPLKGVLYGYT

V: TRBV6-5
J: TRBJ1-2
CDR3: ASSYSSSGGYGYT

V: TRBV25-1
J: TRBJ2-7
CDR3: ASSTYRGPSYEQY

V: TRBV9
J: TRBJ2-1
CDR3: ASSVGVGTAYNEQF